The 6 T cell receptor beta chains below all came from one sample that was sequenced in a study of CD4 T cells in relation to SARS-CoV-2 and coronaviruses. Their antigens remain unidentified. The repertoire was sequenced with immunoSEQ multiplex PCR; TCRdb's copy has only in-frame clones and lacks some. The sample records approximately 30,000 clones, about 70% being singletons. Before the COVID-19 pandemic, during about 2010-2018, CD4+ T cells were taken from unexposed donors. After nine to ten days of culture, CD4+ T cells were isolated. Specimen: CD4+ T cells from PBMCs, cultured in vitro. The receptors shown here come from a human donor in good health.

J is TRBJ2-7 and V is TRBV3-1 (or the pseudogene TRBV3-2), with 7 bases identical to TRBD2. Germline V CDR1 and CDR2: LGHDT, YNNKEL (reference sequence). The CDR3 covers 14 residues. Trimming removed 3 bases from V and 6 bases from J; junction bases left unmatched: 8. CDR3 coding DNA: TGTGCCAGCAGCCATGGAAGAGCGGGACTCGAGCAGTACTTC. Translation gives CASSHGRAGLEQYF.

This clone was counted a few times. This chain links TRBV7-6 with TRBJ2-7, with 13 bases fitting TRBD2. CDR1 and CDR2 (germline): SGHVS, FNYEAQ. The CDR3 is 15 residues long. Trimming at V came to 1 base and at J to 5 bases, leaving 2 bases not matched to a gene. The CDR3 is CASSLGTSGSDEQYF. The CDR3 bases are TGTGCCAGCAGCTTAGGGACTAGCGGGAGTGACGAGCAGTACTTC.

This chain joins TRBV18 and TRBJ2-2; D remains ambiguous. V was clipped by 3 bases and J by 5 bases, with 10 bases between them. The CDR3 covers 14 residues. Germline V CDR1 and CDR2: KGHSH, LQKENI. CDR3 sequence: CASSPGYGTGELFF. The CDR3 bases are TGTGCCAGCTCACCGGGATACGGTACCGGGGAGCTGTTTTTT.

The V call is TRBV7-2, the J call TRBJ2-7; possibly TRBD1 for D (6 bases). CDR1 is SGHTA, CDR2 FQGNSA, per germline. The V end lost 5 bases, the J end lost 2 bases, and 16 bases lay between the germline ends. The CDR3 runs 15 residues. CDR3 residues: CASSRSWGPAYEQYF. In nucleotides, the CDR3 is TGTGCCAGCAGCCGTTCGTGGGGGCCAGCCTACGAGCAGTACTTC.

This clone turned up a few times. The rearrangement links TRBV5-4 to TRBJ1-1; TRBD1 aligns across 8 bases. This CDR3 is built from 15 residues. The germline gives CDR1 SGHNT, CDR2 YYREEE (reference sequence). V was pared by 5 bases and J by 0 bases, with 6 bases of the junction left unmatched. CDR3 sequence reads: CASRRPGQVNTEAFF. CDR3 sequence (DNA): TGTGCCAGCAGACGCCCGGGACAGGTGAACACTGAAGCTTTCTTT.

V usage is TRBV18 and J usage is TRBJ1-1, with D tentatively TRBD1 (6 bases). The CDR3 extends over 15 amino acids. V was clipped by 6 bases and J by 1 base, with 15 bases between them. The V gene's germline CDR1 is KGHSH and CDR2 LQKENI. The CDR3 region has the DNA TGTGCCAGCTCGCCTATCCGGGACAAGAACACTGAAGCTTTCTTT. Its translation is CASSPIRDKNTEAFF. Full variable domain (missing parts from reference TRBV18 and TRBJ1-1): NAGVMQNPRHLVRRRGQEARLRCSPMKGHSHVYWYRQLPEEGLKFMVYLQKENIIDESGMPKERFSAEFPKEGPSILRIQQVVRGDSAAYFCASSPIRDKNTEAFFGQGTRLTVV.